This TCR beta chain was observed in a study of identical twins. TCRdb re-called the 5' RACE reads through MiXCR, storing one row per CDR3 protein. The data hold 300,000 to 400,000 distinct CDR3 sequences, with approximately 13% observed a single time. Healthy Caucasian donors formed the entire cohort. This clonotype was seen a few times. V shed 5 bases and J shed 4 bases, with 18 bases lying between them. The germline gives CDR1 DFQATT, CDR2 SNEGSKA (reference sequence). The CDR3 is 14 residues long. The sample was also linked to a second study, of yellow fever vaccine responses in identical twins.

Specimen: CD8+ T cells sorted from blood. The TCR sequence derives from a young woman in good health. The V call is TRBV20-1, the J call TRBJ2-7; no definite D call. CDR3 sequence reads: CSARTRHDGYEQYF. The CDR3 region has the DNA TGCAGTGCTCGAACTCGACACGACGGATACGAGCAGTACTTC.